The 30 T cell receptor beta chains presented below share a single source sample, sequenced in a study of blood T cell repertoires in COVID-19. Using immunoSEQ multiplex PCR, the repertoire was profiled, and TCRdb retains in-frame clones only, with some absent. This table has some 170,000 clones, about 84% appearing once. The sample comprised PBMCs or T cells enriched from blood (not recorded which). The source is a middle-aged man who had recovered from COVID-19.

The chain couples TRBV7-9 to TRBJ1-4, with 7 bases that match TRBD1. Losses at the gene ends were 5 bases for V and 6 bases for J; bases not matched to a gene: 12. This CDR3 has 16 residues. Per germline, CDR1 SEHNR and CDR2 FQNEAQ (reference sequence). The CDR3, as DNA: TGTGCCAGCAGCCCAGGGGCCGGGACAGTAGATGAAAAACTGTTTTTT. Its protein product is CASSPGAGTVDEKLFF.

The V and J genes are TRBV4-2 and TRBJ2-2, with 11 bases lining up with TRBD2. Germline assignment: CDR1 LGHNA and CDR2 YNFKEQ. The trim removed 0 bases at V and 5 bases at J, leaving 8 bases unmatched. This CDR3 comprises 18 residues. The CDR3 bases are TGTGCCAGCAGCCAAGATGCTAGCGGGGGGCGGGGTACCGGGGAGCTGTTTTTT. It yields the protein CASSQDASGGRGTGELFF.

This chain uses TRBV29-1 with TRBJ1-2; 9 nucleotides line up with TRBD1. V shed 7 bases, J shed 8 bases, and the junction held 5 bases outside the gene matches. Looked up from germline, CDR1 is SQVTM and CDR2 is ANQGSEA. The CDR3 is 11 amino acids. The CDR3 is CSGGQGNGYTF. DNA for the CDR3: TGCAGCGGGGGACAGGGAAACGGCTACACCTTC. The full variable domain, rest sourced from reference TRBV29-1 and TRBJ1-2, is SAVISQKPSRDICQRGTSLTIQCQVDSQVTMMFWYRQQPGQSLTLIATANQGSEATYESGFVIDKFPISRPNLTFSTLTVSNMSPEDSSIYLCSGGQGNGYTFGSGTRLTVV.

The rearrangement links TRBV6-6 to TRBJ1-2, with TRBD1 as a possible D gene (5 bases). This CDR3 spans 15 amino acids. V lost 4 bases and J lost 5, with 17 bases in between. In germline, CDR1 is MNHNY, CDR2 SVGAGI (reference sequence). The CDR3 protein is CASSSGQGSLYGYTF. The CDR3 DNA reads TGTGCCAGCAGTTCCGGGCAGGGAAGTTTATATGGCTACACCTTC.

The chain has TRBV30 and TRBJ2-3; 10 bases map to TRBD2. This CDR3 has 15 amino acids. Germline V gene lookup returns CDR1 GTSNPN and CDR2 SVGIG (reference sequence). Unmatched junction bases numbered 7, after V lost 3 bases and J lost 4 bases. The CDR3 protein is CAWRRAGGRPDTQYF. The CDR3 region has the DNA TGTGCCTGGAGACGAGCGGGGGGGCGCCCAGATACGCAGTATTTT.

CDR3 sequence reads: CASSVSPDSYGYTF. CDR3 DNA sequence: TGTGCCAGCAGCGTTTCTCCAGACTCCTATGGCTACACCTTC. The rearrangement joins TRBV9 to TRBJ1-2, with unresolved D. The CDR3 spans 14 residues. V lost 2 bases to trimming and J lost 4 bases, with 12 bases between them. Per germline, CDR1 SGDLS and CDR2 YYNGEE.

The chain carries TRBV24-1 and TRBJ2-5; D not resolved. The CDR3 sequence is 16 residues long. The germline V gene has CDR1 KGHDR and CDR2 SFDVKD. Trimming stripped 5 bases from V and 2 bases from J, with 17 bases between. The CDR3 bases are TGTGCCACCAGTGCCGGTGCGAACACCGGGCAAGAGACCCAGTACTTC. Protein product: CATSAGANTGQETQYF.

This chain links TRBV10-2 with TRBJ1-3, with 7 positions matching TRBD1. The CDR3 has 15 residues. The germline V gene encodes CDR1 WSHSY and CDR2 SAAADI. The V and J ends lost 6 bases and 0 bases, in that order; junction bases with no gene match: 5. CDR3 region: CASRQSGGSGNTIYF. In DNA, the CDR3 is TGCGCCAGCAGACAGTCAGGGGGCTCTGGAAACACCATATATTTT.

The rearrangement links TRBV30 to TRBJ1-2, with a possible D match to TRBD1 (5 bases). Germline lookup yields CDR1 GTSNPN and CDR2 SVGIG (reference sequence). V was trimmed by 0 bases and J by 8 bases, leaving 13 bases between them. The length of the CDR3 is 13 residues. The CDR3 region has the DNA TGTGCCTGGAGTGTACAGGCGCCCGGGGGCTACACCTTC. The encoded protein is CAWSVQAPGGYTF.

This clone was seen only once. The chain links TRBV6-5 to TRBJ1-1, with a weak D call TRBD1 (6 bases). The CDR3 runs to 14 residues. V was trimmed by 6 bases and J by 5 bases, leaving 16 bases between them. Germline CDR1 reads MNHEY; CDR2 reads SVGAGI. CDR3 nucleotides: TGTGCCAGCAGCCAAACAGGGTTTGGTACTGAAGCTTTCTTT. It encodes CASSQTGFGTEAFF.

The V gene is TRBV5-6, the J gene TRBJ2-5; the match to TRBD2 covers 14 bases. The CDR3 is made up of 16 amino acids. Germline V gives CDR1 SGHDT, CDR2 YYEEEE. Losses at the gene ends were 2 bases for V and 7 bases for J; bases not matched to a gene: 7. The CDR3 nucleotides read TGTGCCAGCAGCTTCAGGACTAGCGGGGGGTCGGTGACCCAGTACTTC. As protein: CASSFRTSGGSVTQYF.

This clone showed up many times. The chain links TRBV4-1 to TRBJ1-1; D is unresolved. V lost 1 base and J 1 base, leaving 10 bases between the germline ends. The CDR3 covers 15 residues. CDR1 and CDR2 from the germline V gene are MGHRA and YSYEKL. The CDR3 DNA sequence: TGCGCCAGCAGCCAAGTATTTCCGGGGAACACTGAAGCTTTCTTT. Its protein is CASSQVFPGNTEAFF.

The rearrangement uses TRBV12-3 or TRBV12-4 and TRBJ1-1; the D gene is possibly TRBD1 (6 bases). CDR3 length: 13 residues. V was clipped by 3 bases and J by 6 bases, with 11 bases between them. The chain's CDR3 is CASSFVRTAEAFF. The CDR3 bases are TGTGCCAGCAGTTTCGTCCGGACAGCTGAAGCTTTCTTT.

The rearrangement links TRBV6-5 to TRBJ2-7, with 10 bases that match TRBD1. Per the germline V gene, CDR1 is MNHEY and CDR2 is SVGAGI. V gave up 2 bases and J gave up 4 bases; unmatched junction bases: 8. The CDR3 consists of 16 residues. CDR3 sequence reads: CASSYGPDRGPYEQYF. For the CDR3, the DNA is TGTGCCAGCAGTTACGGACCAGACAGGGGGCCATACGAGCAGTACTTC.

The chain has TRBV5-1 and TRBJ2-5; 8 positions agree with TRBD1. Losses at the gene ends were 4 bases for V and 2 bases for J; bases not matched to a gene: 4. This CDR3 spans 14 amino acids. Germline loops: CDR1 SGHRS, CDR2 YFSETQ. CDR3 amino acids: CASSPDRDQETQYF. The CDR3, as DNA: TGCGCCAGCAGCCCGGACAGGGATCAAGAGACCCAGTACTTC.

This clone was recorded many times. This chain joins TRBV18 and TRBJ2-4; a weak D match, TRBD1 (7 bases). The CDR3 runs to 15 residues. The V end was cut by 6 bases, the J end by 0 bases, with 12 bases between. Germline CDR1 reads KGHSH; CDR2 reads LQKENI. This chain's CDR3 is CASSQGGLAKNIQYF. CDR3 bases: TGTGCCAGCTCTCAGGGGGGATTAGCCAAAAACATTCAGTACTTC. The complete variable domain, with remaining parts taken from reference TRBV18 and TRBJ2-4, reads NAGVMQNPRHLVRRRGQEARLRCSPMKGHSHVYWYRQLPEEGLKFMVYLQKENIIDESGMPKERFSAEFPKEGPSILRIQQVVRGDSAAYFCASSQGGLAKNIQYFGAGTRLSVL.

The chain couples TRBV10-3 to TRBJ2-5; TRBD2 aligns across 14 bases. Germline V gene sequence: CDR1 ENHRY, CDR2 SYGVKD. The CDR3 extends over 16 amino acids. The J segment lost 4 bases and the V segment lost 2 bases, leaving 3 bases of the junction unmatched. The CDR3 loop is CAISEAGTSGGETQYF. The CDR3 region has the DNA TGTGCCATCAGTGAGGCGGGGACTAGCGGGGGAGAGACCCAGTACTTC.

The CDR3 region is CASSQDPRTSTSTGELFF. DNA of the CDR3: TGTGCCAGCAGCCAAGATCCACGCACTAGTACCTCCACCGGGGAGCTGTTTTTT. The chain couples TRBV3-1 (or the pseudogene TRBV3-2) to TRBJ2-2; the D gene is possibly TRBD2 (5 bases). The CDR3 has 18 residues. Germline CDR1 and CDR2: LGHDT and YNNKEL (reference sequence). V lost 0 bases to trimming and J lost 4 bases, with 18 bases between them.

The chain has TRBV11-2 and TRBJ1-5, with a possible D match to TRBD1 (6 bases). V was pared by 1 base and J by 3 bases, with 13 bases between. Germline V gives CDR1 SGHAT, CDR2 FQNNGV. CDR3 size: 16 residues. In nucleotides, the CDR3 is TGTGCCAGCAGCTTAGGGACAGCCCTGGACAATCAGCCCCAGCATTTT. Protein sequence: CASSLGTALDNQPQHF.

This clone was seen a few times. The chain has TRBV4-1 and TRBJ1-2, with no clear D. CDR3 size: 16 residues. With 7 bases removed from V and 4 bases from J, the gap between germline ends came to 22 bases. CDR1 MGHRA and CDR2 YSYEKL come from the germline V gene. CDR3 nucleotides: TGCGCCAGCAACCCGCGGGTTCAAGGCGGAGCCTATGGCTACACCTTC. This sequence encodes CASNPRVQGGAYGYTF.

This sequence joins TRBV4-1 and TRBJ2-6; tentative D call: TRBD1 (7 bases). This CDR3 has 19 amino acids. Trimming removed 0 bases from V and 0 bases from J, with 15 bases in between. Germline V lookup: CDR1 MGHRA, CDR2 YSYEKL. The CDR3: CASSQDGGTAFSGANVLTF. The CDR3 DNA is TGCGCCAGCAGCCAAGATGGGGGGACAGCCTTCTCTGGGGCCAACGTCCTGACTTTC.

Concerning this clone itself: It may be a read error: a sequence one base away is much more abundant. The V and J genes are TRBV11-2 and TRBJ1-2; D call uncertain. This CDR3 spans 13 amino acids. Germline values: CDR1 SGHAT, CDR2 FQNNGV. CDR3 DNA sequence: TGTGCCAGCAGCTTATCTACGGACTATAGCTACACCTTC. Translation gives CASSLSTDYSYTF. The full variable domain, completed using reference TRBV11-2 and TRBJ1-2, is EAGVAQSPRYKIIEKRQSVAFWCNPISGHATLYWYQQILGQGPKLLIQFQNNGVVDDSQLPKDRFSAERLKGVDSTLKIQPAKLEDSAVYLCASSLSTDYSYTFGSGTRLTVV.

The chain is built from TRBV2 and TRBJ1-1; D is unclear. V lost 2 bases and J lost 1, with 8 bases in between. The CDR3 extends over 14 amino acids. Germline-derived CDR1 and CDR2 are SNHLY and FYNNEI. The CDR3 DNA follows: TGTGCCAGCAGTGAAAGAGTTACGAACACTGAAGCTTTCTTT. Its protein product is CASSERVTNTEAFF.

Only one count was recorded for this clone. The V and J genes are TRBV18 and TRBJ1-3; the D is unclear. V was clipped by 5 bases and J by 2 bases, with 10 bases between them. This CDR3 has 14 residues. Per germline, CDR1 KGHSH and CDR2 LQKENI. The CDR3 is CASSGYGAGNTIYF. CDR3 sequence (DNA): TGTGCCAGCTCAGGTTACGGGGCTGGAAACACCATATATTTT.

This clone was picked up many times. The V call is TRBV7-9, the J call TRBJ2-7; tentatively, D is TRBD1 (6 bases). V was clipped by 5 bases and J by 3 bases, with 14 bases between them. The CDR3 runs 14 residues. CDR1 is SEHNR and CDR2 is FQNEAQ in the germline V gene (reference sequence). The CDR3 nucleotides read TGTGCCAGCAGCCCTGCCGCCAGGGGCTACGAGCAGTACTTC. Its protein product is CASSPAARGYEQYF.

The chain has TRBV3-1 (or the pseudogene TRBV3-2) and TRBJ1-3, with D unclear. The CDR3 has 15 residues. CDR1 LGHDT and CDR2 YNNKEL come from the germline V gene (reference sequence). Deletions cut 4 bases from V and 0 bases from J, with 10 bases between. The CDR3 nucleotides read TGTGCCAGCAGCCCCCGAAGAGGCTCTGGAAACACCATATATTTT. It codes for CASSPRRGSGNTIYF.

The chain couples TRBV7-6 to TRBJ2-5; D perhaps matches TRBD2 (6 bases). Germline lookup yields CDR1 SGHVS and CDR2 FNYEAQ. CDR3 length equals 13 residues. The germline V and J ends were trimmed by 6 bases and 5 bases, with 13 bases remaining between them. CDR3 DNA: TGTGCCAGCAGTTTTAGAGGAGGGGAGACCCAGTACTTC. Residues: CASSFRGGETQYF.

The gene calls are TRBV15 and TRBJ2-6; TRBD1 might be the D (6 bases). Per the germline V gene, CDR1 is LNHNV and CDR2 is YYDKDF (reference sequence). Between the trimmed V and J ends, which lost 1 base and 4 bases, there was a span of 11 bases. The CDR3 consists of 16 residues. CDR3 DNA: TGTGCCACCAGCAGAGCTCAGGGGTTCGGGGCCAACGTCCTGACTTTC. It yields the protein CATSRAQGFGANVLTF.

V is TRBV5-8 and J is TRBJ2-5; D gene unclear. The CDR3 runs 10 residues. Germline CDR1 is SGHTS and CDR2 is YDEGEE. V dropped 5 bases and J dropped 5 bases, with 4 bases sitting between them. The CDR3 loop is CASREETQYF. Here the CDR3 DNA reads TGTGCCAGCAGGGAGGAGACCCAGTACTTC.

The chain employs TRBV4-2 and TRBJ1-1; the D gene is possibly TRBD1 (5 bases). CDR1 is LGHNA, CDR2 YNFKEQ, per germline. This CDR3 is built from 18 residues. Trimming stripped 0 bases from V and 1 base from J, with 18 bases between. For the CDR3, the DNA is TGTGCCAGCAGCCAAGACCTACCCCAGACAGTACGGAACACTGAAGCTTTCTTT. Its protein product is CASSQDLPQTVRNTEAFF.